Presented here are 14 T cell receptor beta chains from one specimen sequenced in a study of blood T cell repertoires in COVID-19. Assay: immunoSEQ multiplex PCR; the TCRdb copy retains only in-frame clones and omits some. The sample carries 150,000 to 160,000 clones, around 90% recorded once. Sequenced input: peripheral blood. The receptors here all came from a man aged 50 to 60 with acute or convalescent COVID-19.

This sequence joins TRBV4-3 and TRBJ1-1; 9 bases are a match to TRBD1. Trimming cost V 1 base and J 0 bases; bases outside gene matches: 9. Germline V lookup: CDR1 LGHNA, CDR2 YSLEER. This CDR3 region has 18 residues. The CDR3 DNA reads as TGCGCCAGCAGCCAAGTTCCCTCCCGGACAGGGGTGAACACTGAAGCTTTCTTT. Its protein is CASSQVPSRTGVNTEAFF.

The chain recombines TRBV7-9 with TRBJ2-7; D gene unclear. The ends were cut back, 0 bases at V and 4 bases at J, with 7 bases in the middle. This CDR3 spans 13 amino acids. CDR1 and CDR2 (germline): SEHNR, FQNEAQ (reference sequence). CDR3 loop: CASSLAAKYEQYV. The CDR3 coding sequence is TGTGCCAGCAGCTTAGCGGCAAAATACGAGCAGTACGTC.

The gene calls are TRBV5-1 and TRBJ2-2; a weak D match, TRBD2 (6 bases). The CDR3 extends over 15 amino acids. V was cut by 5 bases and J by 1 base, with 12 bases left in between. Per germline, CDR1 SGHRS and CDR2 YFSETQ. CDR3 loop: CASRRLALNTGELFF. The CDR3 DNA follows: TGCGCCAGCAGACGTCTAGCGTTGAACACCGGGGAGCTGTTTTTT.

This chain uses TRBV5-4 with TRBJ1-1; TRBD1 aligns across 7 bases. The germline gives CDR1 SGHNT, CDR2 YYREEE (reference sequence). V trimming: 0 bases; J trimming: 0 bases; junction bases outside the gene matches: 2. This CDR3 contains 15 residues. Here the CDR3 reads CASSLVTGLNTEAFF. The CDR3, as DNA: TGTGCCAGCAGCTTGGTGACAGGGCTGAACACTGAAGCTTTCTTT.

V is TRBV27 and J is TRBJ1-2; tentatively, D is TRBD1 (5 bases). Germline CDR1 reads MNHEY; CDR2 reads SMNVEV (reference sequence). The CDR3 is 17 amino acids. Trimming left V 6 bases short and J 0 bases short, with 20 bases between. The CDR3 sequence: CASRGRERSPANYGYTF. CDR3 sequence (DNA): TGTGCCAGCAGGGGCAGGGAAAGGTCCCCCGCTAACTATGGCTACACCTTC.

The rearrangement joins TRBV11-2 to TRBJ1-4; D not resolved. There are 15 residues in the CDR3. Per the germline V gene, CDR1 is SGHAT and CDR2 is FQNNGV. The V gene lost 1 base and the J gene lost 7 bases, with 13 bases spanning the gap. The CDR3 coding sequence is TGTGCCAGCAGCTTAGCTCCGGGTATGGGTGAAAAACTGTTTTTT. It is translated as CASSLAPGMGEKLFF. Full variable domain (missing parts from reference TRBV11-2 and TRBJ1-4): EAGVAQSPRYKIIEKRQSVAFWCNPISGHATLYWYQQILGQGPKLLIQFQNNGVVDDSQLPKDRFSAERLKGVDSTLKIQPAKLEDSAVYLCASSLAPGMGEKLFFGSGTQLSVL.

This clone appeared a few times. The chain carries TRBV18 and TRBJ1-1; 12 bases are a match to TRBD1. CDR1 KGHSH and CDR2 LQKENI come from the germline V gene. CDR3 length equals 16 residues. The V gene end was trimmed by 5 bases and the J gene end by 4 bases; junction bases not matched to a gene: 8. Here the CDR3 DNA reads TGTGCCAGCTCATTGGGACAGGGGGCGCTTGGCACTGAAGCTTTCTTT. This codes for CASSLGQGALGTEAFF.

The chain is built from TRBV7-8 and TRBJ2-5; 10 bases fit TRBD1. J was trimmed by 5 bases and V by 5 bases; bases with no gene match: 8. The CDR3 totals 15 residues. The germline V gene encodes CDR1 SGHVS and CDR2 FQNEAQ. CDR3 sequence (DNA): TGTGCCAGCAGCCGAGGGACAGGGGTGGTGGAGACCCAGTACTTC. Amino acid sequence: CASSRGTGVVETQYF.

This chain connects TRBV6-6 to TRBJ1-2; possibly TRBD1 for D (5 bases). From germline, CDR1 is MNHNY and CDR2 SVGAGI (reference sequence). The germline V and J ends were trimmed by 2 bases and 4 bases, with 8 bases remaining between them. This CDR3 has 13 residues. The chain's CDR3 is CASSYPGSYGYTF. The CDR3 bases are TGTGCCAGCAGTTACCCAGGGTCCTATGGCTACACCTTC.

The chain recombines TRBV3-1 (or the pseudogene TRBV3-2) with TRBJ2-1; 7 bases match TRBD2. Unmatched junction bases numbered 7, after V lost 3 bases and J lost 8 bases. Germline V CDR1 and CDR2: LGHDT, YNNKEL (reference sequence). The CDR3 contains 14 residues. The CDR3, as DNA: TGTGCCAGCAGCCAGGTCGGGGGGTACGATGAGCAGTTCTTC. Protein product: CASSQVGGYDEQFF.

The sample holds a few counts of this clone. This rearrangement joins TRBV7-2 to TRBJ2-6; possible D gene TRBD1, 5 bases. Deletions cut 0 bases from V and 0 bases from J, with 6 bases between. The germline V gene encodes CDR1 SGHTA and CDR2 FQGNSA. This CDR3 comprises 16 residues. The CDR3 nucleotides read TGTGCCAGCAGCTTAGCGGGGCGCTCTGGGGCCAACGTCCTGACTTTC. Residues: CASSLAGRSGANVLTF.

The chain employs TRBV27 and TRBJ2-5; 7 bases agree with TRBD1. The trim removed 3 bases at V and 5 bases at J, leaving 6 bases unmatched. CDR1 and CDR2 (germline): MNHEY, SMNVEV (reference sequence). The CDR3 extends over 14 amino acids. The CDR3 region has the DNA TGTGCCAGCAGTTTCAGCAGGGGGTGGGAGACCCAGTACTTC. Its protein is CASSFSRGWETQYF.

This rearrangement joins TRBV19 to TRBJ1-5, with a tentative D call TRBD1 (6 bases). The V and J ends lost 6 bases and 11 bases respectively, with 20 bases between them. The CDR3 contains 14 residues. The germline V gene encodes CDR1 LNHDA and CDR2 SQIVND (reference sequence). The CDR3 is CASRHLGDTFSQHF. CDR3 DNA sequence: TGTGCCAGTAGACACCTGGGGGACACCTTTTCCCAGCATTTT.

This clone was observed a few times. V usage is TRBV19 and J usage is TRBJ2-7; 9 nucleotides agree with TRBD1. CDR3 length equals 15 residues. Trimming took 4 bases from V and 2 from J; bases not matched to a gene: 6. Germline CDR1 LNHDA, CDR2 SQIVND (reference sequence). This chain's CDR3 is CASSTTGTGPYEQYV. As DNA, the CDR3 is TGTGCCAGTAGTACAACCGGGACAGGGCCCTACGAGCAGTACGTC.